This T cell receptor beta chain was captured in a study of a mutant IDH1 vaccine in newly diagnosed glioma. Study-wide background: Pretreatment consisted of radiotherapy, temozolomide, or both, with most receiving both.

This CDR3 has 15 residues. The V end was cut by 3 bases, the J end by 0 bases, with 10 bases between. Germline assignment: CDR1 SGHRS and CDR2 YFSETQ. Sequencing was performed with immunoSEQ multiplex PCR; in TCRdb, only in-frame clones are kept and a portion is missing. The data hold some 16,000 clones, with less than 97% observed a single time. Time point meaning: baseline, week 1 (first vaccination visit). As to treatment: pre-vaccination baseline after standard-of-care therapy. This rearrangement joins TRBV5-1 to TRBJ1-5; D is unresolved. The input for sequencing was peripheral blood mononuclear cells (PBMCs), taken from a glioma patient treated with radiotherapy, temozolomide or both. This receptor was taken from a woman younger than 35 with glioma. Some clones in this sample may be carry-over from other donors' samples. CDR3 in amino acids: CASSSFPDSNQPQHF. CDR3 in DNA: TGCGCCAGCAGCTCCTTCCCAGATAGCAATCAGCCCCAGCATTTT.